The rows below give T cell receptor beta chains drawn from one sample of a study of T cells after yellow fever vaccination. TCRdb reanalysed the 5' RACE reads using MiXCR and keeps one entry per CDR3 protein. The data show hundreds of thousands of distinct CDR3 sequences, around 13% seen once. This specimen was CD4+ T cells sorted from PBMCs, taken 15 days after the yellow fever booster vaccination. The receptor source for this set is a man younger than 35 who received the YFV17D yellow fever vaccine. The CDR3 runs from the conserved cysteine through the conserved F or W. Each record gives: clone size, V gene, J gene, D gene, CDR3 protein, CDR3 DNA. The D gene is left open where the match is weak. The size entry is marked missing in some rows and otherwise reads once, few, many or a size class.

few	TRBV6-5	TRBJ1-3	NA	CASSYSDGVGSGNTIYF	TGTGCCAGCAGTTACTCGGACGGGGTTGGATCTGGAAACACCATATATTTT
few	TRBV10-3	TRBJ2-1	NA	CAISESKGSPLEQFF	TGTGCCATCAGTGAGTCGAAGGGCAGTCCCCTAGAGCAGTTCTTC
many	TRBV4-2	TRBJ2-5	TRBD2	CASSRSGGGPGETQYF	TGTGCCAGCAGCCGGTCTGGCGGGGGGCCGGGGGAGACCCAGTACTTC
few	TRBV24-1	TRBJ2-7	NA	CATSQSYEQYF	TGTGCCACCAGTCAATCCTACGAGCAGTACTTC
NA	TRBV7-8	TRBJ2-7	TRBD2	CASSAGTSGGLRQYF	TGTGCCAGCAGCGCCGGGACTAGCGGGGGGCTGAGGCAGTACTTC
many	TRBV4-3	TRBJ2-2	TRBD1	CASSQGTGGANTGELFF	TGCGCCAGCAGCCAAGGAACAGGGGGCGCAAACACCGGGGAGCTGTTTTTT
many	TRBV28	TRBJ1-5	TRBD1	CASSPRRTGVGEHPQHF	TGTGCCAGCAGTCCCCGACGGACAGGGGTCGGGGAGCACCCCCAGCATTTT
NA	TRBV14	TRBJ1-2	NA	CATGTRGDYGYTF	TGTGCCACCGGGACCAGAGGTGACTATGGCTACACCTTC
NA	TRBV7-3	TRBJ2-1	TRBD2	CASSPLAGEYNEQFF	TGTGCCAGCAGCCCACTAGCGGGGGAGTACAATGAGCAGTTCTTC
many	TRBV2	TRBJ2-2	TRBD1	CASSKVGQAPGELFF	TGTGCCAGCAGCAAAGTGGGACAGGCCCCCGGGGAGCTGTTTTTT
NA	TRBV4-3	TRBJ2-2	NA	CASSQDRQARELFF	TGCGCCAGCAGCCAAGATAGACAGGCCCGGGAGCTGTTTTTT
NA	TRBV20-1	TRBJ2-7	NA	CSAGLRPYEQYF	TGCAGTGCTGGTCTAAGACCCTACGAGCAGTACTTC
few	TRBV12-3/TRBV12-4	TRBJ1-1	NA	CASRKLHGRKNTEAFF	TGTGCCAGCAGAAAACTTCACGGACGGAAGAACACTGAAGCTTTCTTT
NA	TRBV7-9	TRBJ1-4	TRBD1	CASRPGQGLEKLFF	TGTGCCAGCAGACCCGGACAGGGTTTGGAAAAACTGTTTTTT
NA	TRBV12-3/TRBV12-4	TRBJ1-2	TRBD1	CASRLGGSGYYGYTF	TGTGCCAGCAGACTAGGGGGCAGCGGGTACTATGGCTACACCTTC
NA	TRBV21-1	TRBJ2-1	NA	CASSEVNSFIYNEQFF	TGTGCCAGCAGCGAAGTTAACTCGTTCATCTACAATGAGCAGTTCTTC
few	TRBV5-1	TRBJ2-6	NA	CASGGPGGFGANVLTF	TGCGCCAGCGGCGGCCCGGGGGGCTTTGGGGCCAACGTCCTGACTTTC
few	TRBV27	TRBJ2-4	NA	CASSPNPSGDWAKNIQYF	TGTGCCAGCAGTCCAAACCCCTCAGGCGACTGGGCCAAAAACATTCAGTACTTC
few	TRBV5-1	TRBJ2-3	TRBD1	CASSEQGAGDTQYF	TGCGCCAGCAGCGAACAGGGGGCAGGAGATACGCAGTATTTT
many	TRBV7-8	TRBJ2-1	TRBD2	CASSLAPRGGLEQFF	TGTGCCAGCAGCTTAGCGCCCCGGGGGGGCCTTGAGCAGTTCTTC
many	TRBV28	TRBJ1-6	NA	CASSYQLRQPLHF	TGTGCCAGCAGTTACCAGCTAAGGCAACCCCTCCACTTT
NA	TRBV18	TRBJ2-1	TRBD2	CASSPPGGRLAGRPEFF	TGTGCCAGCTCACCACCGGGGGGACGGTTAGCGGGGAGGCCGGAGTTCTTC
few	TRBV4-3	TRBJ2-5	NA	CASSQDLRAGQETQYF	TGCGCCAGCAGCCAAGATCTCAGGGCAGGCCAAGAGACCCAGTACTTC
NA	TRBV4-3	TRBJ2-2	TRBD1	CASSQERRLDRKGAGELFF	TGCGCCAGCAGCCAAGAACGACGTTTGGACAGGAAAGGGGCCGGGGAGCTGTTTTTT
few	TRBV7-2	TRBJ1-5	NA	CASSLGPDSNQPQHF	TGTGCCAGCAGCTTAGGCCCGGATAGCAATCAGCCCCAGCATTTT
NA	TRBV5-1	TRBJ2-3	TRBD2	CASSGSGGTDTQYF	TGCGCCAGCAGCGGGAGCGGGGGCACAGATACGCAGTATTTT
many	TRBV7-2	TRBJ2-5	NA	CASSFQGGPETQYF	TGTGCCAGCAGCTTCCAGGGGGGGCCGGAGACCCAGTACTTC
NA	TRBV4-3	TRBJ1-6	NA	CASSQGVYNSPLHF	TGCGCCAGCAGCCAAGGGGTATATAATTCACCCCTCCACTTT
few	TRBV30	TRBJ2-2	NA	CAWHPNTGELFF	TGTGCCTGGCACCCGAACACCGGGGAGCTGTTTTTT
NA	TRBV7-2	TRBJ1-3	NA	CASSVMGGGVGNTIYF	TGTGCCAGCAGCGTTATGGGTGGGGGAGTCGGAAACACCATATATTTT
few	TRBV12-3/TRBV12-4	TRBJ1-4	NA	CASSQQGGLSEKLFF	TGTGCCAGCAGCCAACAGGGCGGTTTAAGTGAAAAACTGTTTTTT
NA	TRBV20-1	TRBJ2-5	NA	CSARDLRGPYQETQYF	TGCAGTGCTAGAGATCTACGGGGGCCCTACCAAGAGACCCAGTACTTC
few	TRBV12-3/TRBV12-4	TRBJ2-3	TRBD2	CASSRRGGYTDTQYF	TGTGCCAGCAGCAGACGGGGGGGGTATACAGATACGCAGTATTTT
NA	TRBV7-3	TRBJ2-5	NA	CASSLNGGVETQYF	TGTGCCAGCAGCTTAAACGGTGGAGTGGAGACCCAGTACTTC